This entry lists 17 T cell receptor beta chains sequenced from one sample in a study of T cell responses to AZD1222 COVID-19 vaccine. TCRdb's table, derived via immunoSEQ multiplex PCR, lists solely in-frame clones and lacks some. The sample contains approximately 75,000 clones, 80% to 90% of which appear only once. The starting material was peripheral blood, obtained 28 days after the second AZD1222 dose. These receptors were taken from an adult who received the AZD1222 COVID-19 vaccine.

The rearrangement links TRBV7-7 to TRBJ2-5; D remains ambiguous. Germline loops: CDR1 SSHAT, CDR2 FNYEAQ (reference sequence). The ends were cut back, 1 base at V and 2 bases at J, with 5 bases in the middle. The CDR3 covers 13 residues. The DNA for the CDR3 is TGTGCCAGCAGCTTAGACAGTCAAGAGACCCAGTACTTC. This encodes CASSLDSQETQYF.

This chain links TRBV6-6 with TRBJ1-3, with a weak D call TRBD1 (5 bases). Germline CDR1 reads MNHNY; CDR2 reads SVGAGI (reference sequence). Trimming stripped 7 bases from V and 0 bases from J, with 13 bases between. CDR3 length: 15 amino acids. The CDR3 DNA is TGTGCCAGCACCCAGCCGGGGGGCTCTGGAAACACCATATATTTT. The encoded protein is CASTQPGGSGNTIYF.

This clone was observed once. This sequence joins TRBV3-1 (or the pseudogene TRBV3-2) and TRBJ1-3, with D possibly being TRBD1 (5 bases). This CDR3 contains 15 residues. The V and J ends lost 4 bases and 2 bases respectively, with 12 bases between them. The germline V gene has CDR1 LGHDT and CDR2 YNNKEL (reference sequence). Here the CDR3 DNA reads TGTGCCAGCAGCCGGGGGACGGAAACTGGAAACACCATATATTTT. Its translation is CASSRGTETGNTIYF.

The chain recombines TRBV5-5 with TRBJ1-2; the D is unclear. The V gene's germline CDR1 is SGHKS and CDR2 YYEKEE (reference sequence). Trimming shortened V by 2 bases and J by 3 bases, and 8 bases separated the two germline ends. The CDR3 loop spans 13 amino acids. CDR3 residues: CASSLQNYYGYTF. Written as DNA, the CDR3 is TGTGCCAGCAGCTTACAGAACTACTATGGCTACACCTTC.

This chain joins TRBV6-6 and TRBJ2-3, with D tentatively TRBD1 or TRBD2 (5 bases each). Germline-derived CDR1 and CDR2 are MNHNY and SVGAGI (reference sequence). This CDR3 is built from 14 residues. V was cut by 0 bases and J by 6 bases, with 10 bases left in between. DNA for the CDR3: TGTGCCAGCAGTTACTCGACAGAGGGTGATACGCAGTATTTT. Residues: CASSYSTEGDTQYF.

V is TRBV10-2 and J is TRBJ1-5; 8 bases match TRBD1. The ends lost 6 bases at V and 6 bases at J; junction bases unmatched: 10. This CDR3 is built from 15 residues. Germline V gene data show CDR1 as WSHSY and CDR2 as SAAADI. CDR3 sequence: CASRVGQGASQPQHF. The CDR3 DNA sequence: TGCGCCAGCAGGGTGGGGCAGGGGGCGAGTCAGCCCCAGCATTTT.

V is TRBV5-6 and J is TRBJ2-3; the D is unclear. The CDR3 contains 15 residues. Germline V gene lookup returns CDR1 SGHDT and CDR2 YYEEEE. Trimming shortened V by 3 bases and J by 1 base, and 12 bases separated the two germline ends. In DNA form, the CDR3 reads TGTGCCAGCAGCTCGGACGGGCAAGGCACAGATACGCAGTATTTT. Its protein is CASSSDGQGTDTQYF.

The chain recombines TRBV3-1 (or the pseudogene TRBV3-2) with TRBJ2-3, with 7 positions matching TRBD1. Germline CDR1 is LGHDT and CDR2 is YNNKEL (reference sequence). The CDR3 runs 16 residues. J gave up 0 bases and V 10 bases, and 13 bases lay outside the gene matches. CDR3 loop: CATAHLGQISTDTQYF. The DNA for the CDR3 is TGTGCCACCGCACATCTGGGACAGATCAGCACAGATACGCAGTATTTT.

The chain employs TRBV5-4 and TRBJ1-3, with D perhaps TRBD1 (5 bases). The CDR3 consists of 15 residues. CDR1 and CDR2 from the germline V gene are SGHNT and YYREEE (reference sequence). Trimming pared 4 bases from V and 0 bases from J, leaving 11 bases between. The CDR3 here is CASSDGTVSGNTIYF. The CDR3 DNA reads TGTGCCAGCAGCGACGGGACCGTCTCTGGAAACACCATATATTTT.

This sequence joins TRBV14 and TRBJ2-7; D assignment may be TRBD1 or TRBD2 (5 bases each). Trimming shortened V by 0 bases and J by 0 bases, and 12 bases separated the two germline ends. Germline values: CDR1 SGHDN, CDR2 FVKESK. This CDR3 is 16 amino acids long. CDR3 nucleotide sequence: TGTGCCAGCAGCCAAGAGATGGGGACCCTCTCCTACGAGCAGTACTTC. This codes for CASSQEMGTLSYEQYF.

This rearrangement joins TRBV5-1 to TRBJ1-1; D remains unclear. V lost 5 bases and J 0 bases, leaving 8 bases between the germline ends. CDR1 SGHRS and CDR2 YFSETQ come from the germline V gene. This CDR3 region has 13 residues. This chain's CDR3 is CASRKLMNTEAFF. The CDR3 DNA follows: TGCGCCAGCAGAAAGCTGATGAACACTGAAGCTTTCTTT.

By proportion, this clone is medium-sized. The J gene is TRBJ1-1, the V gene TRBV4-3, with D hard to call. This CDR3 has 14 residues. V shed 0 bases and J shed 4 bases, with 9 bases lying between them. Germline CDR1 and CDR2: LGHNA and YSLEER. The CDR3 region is CASSQDRAVTEAFF. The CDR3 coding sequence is TGCGCCAGCAGCCAAGATCGGGCGGTCACTGAAGCTTTCTTT.

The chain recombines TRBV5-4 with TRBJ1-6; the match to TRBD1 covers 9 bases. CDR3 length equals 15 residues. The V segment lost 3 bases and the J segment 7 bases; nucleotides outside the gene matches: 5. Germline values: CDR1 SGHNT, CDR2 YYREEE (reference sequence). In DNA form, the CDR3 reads TGTGCCAGCAGCTGGGACAGGGCTGAAAATTCACCCCTCCACTTT. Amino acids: CASSWDRAENSPLHF.

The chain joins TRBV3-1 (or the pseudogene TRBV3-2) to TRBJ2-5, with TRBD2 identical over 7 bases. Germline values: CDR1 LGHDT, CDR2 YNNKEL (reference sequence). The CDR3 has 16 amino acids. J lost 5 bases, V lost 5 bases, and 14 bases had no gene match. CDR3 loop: CASSKGTNDGRETQYF. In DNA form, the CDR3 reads TGTGCCAGCAGCAAAGGGACTAACGACGGAAGGGAGACCCAGTACTTC.

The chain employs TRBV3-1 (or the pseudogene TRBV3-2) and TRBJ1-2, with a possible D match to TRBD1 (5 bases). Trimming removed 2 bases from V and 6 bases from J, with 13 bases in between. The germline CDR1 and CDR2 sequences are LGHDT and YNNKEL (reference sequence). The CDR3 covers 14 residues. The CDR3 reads CASSQQGSENGYTF. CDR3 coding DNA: TGTGCCAGCAGCCAACAGGGTTCGGAAAATGGCTACACCTTC.

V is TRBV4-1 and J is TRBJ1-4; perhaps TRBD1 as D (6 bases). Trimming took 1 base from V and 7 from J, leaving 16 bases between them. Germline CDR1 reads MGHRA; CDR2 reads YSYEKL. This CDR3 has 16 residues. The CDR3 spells CASSQGPGGGREKLFF. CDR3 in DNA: TGCGCCAGCAGCCAAGGGCCCGGAGGGGGGCGTGAAAAACTGTTTTTT.

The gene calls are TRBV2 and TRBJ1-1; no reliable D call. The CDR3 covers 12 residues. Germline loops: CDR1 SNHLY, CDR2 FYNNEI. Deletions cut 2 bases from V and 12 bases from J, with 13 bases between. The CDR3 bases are TGTGCCAGCAGTGAAAGGGTTCGGGAAACTTTCTTT. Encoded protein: CASSERVRETFF.